This T cell receptor beta chain was sequenced during a study of breast tumors, draining lymph nodes, adjacent tissues. Overall study results and limits: That most tumor T cells come from lymph nodes remained unproven. Tumor and nontumor repertoires were significantly more similar in luminal-like than in basal-like breast cancer.

Breast cancer patients provided tissue from their axillary draining lymph nodes. The junction had 1 base not matched to a gene; V was cut back by 5 bases and J by 3 bases. CDR1 is LNHDA and CDR2 is SQIVND in the germline V gene (reference sequence). This CDR3 has 13 amino acids. This clonotype has ten or more counts. The antigen is unknown. Using its own MiXCR run on the multiplex PCR reads, TCRdb lists one record per CDR3 protein. The data show fewer than 250,000 distinct CDR3 sequences, around 32% seen once. Specimen: axillary lymph node tissue. The V gene is TRBV19, the J gene TRBJ1-5; 7 bases are a match to TRBD1. The TCR originated in a female donor with breast cancer. Some clones in this sample may be carry-over from other donors' samples. CDR3 sequence: CASSGTVNQPQHF. Written as DNA, the CDR3 is TGTGCCAGTAGTGGGACAGTCAATCAGCCCCAGCATTTT. Variable domain in full (rest from reference TRBV19 and TRBJ1-5): DGGITQSPKYLFRKEGQNVTLSCEQNLNHDAMYWYRQDPGQGLRLIYYSQIVNDFQKGDIAEGYSVSREKKESFPLTVTSAQKNPTAFYLCASSGTVNQPQHFGDGTRLSIL.